Listed below are T cell receptor beta chains from one sample, sequenced in a study of blood T cells in healthy people across ages. TCRdb ran MiXCR on the 5' RACE reads and lists one entry per CDR3 protein. The sample yields about 1.1 million distinct CDR3 sequences, about two fifths seen once. Sequenced input: blood. These receptors all come from a man aged 18-30 years in good health. The CDR3 runs from the conserved cysteine through the conserved F or W. Each record gives: CDR3 DNA, CDR3 protein, V gene, J gene, D gene, clone size. A D gene is named only where the DNA matches it firmly. Only some rows state a clone size, as once, few, many or a class for expanded clones.

DNA: TGTGCCAGCAGCGTAGATCAGGGTAGCACAGATACGCAGTATTTT
CDR3: CASSVDQGSTDTQYF
V: TRBV9
J: TRBJ2-3
D: NA
size: few

DNA: TGTGCCAGCAGTATGGGTTCAGGGAGCTCCTACGAGCAGTACTTC
CDR3: CASSMGSGSSYEQYF
V: TRBV12-3/TRBV12-4
J: TRBJ2-7
D: NA
size: NA

DNA: TGTGCCAGCAACAGACCCCTTGAAAGAGGGGCCCAAGAGACCCAGTACTTC
CDR3: CASNRPLERGAQETQYF
V: TRBV5-5
J: TRBJ2-5
D: NA
size: once

DNA: TGTGCCTGGAGTGTCTTAGGAAGCGCCTATGGCTACACCTTC
CDR3: CAWSVLGSAYGYTF
V: TRBV30
J: TRBJ1-2
D: NA
size: NA

DNA: TGCAGTGCTAGTCCCGGGCTAAGCAATCAGCCCCAGCATTTT
CDR3: CSASPGLSNQPQHF
V: TRBV20-1
J: TRBJ1-5
D: NA
size: many

DNA: TGCGCCAGCAGCCGAGGGACAGGGGTACGCAATCAGCCCCAGCATTTT
CDR3: CASSRGTGVRNQPQHF
V: TRBV4-1
J: TRBJ1-5
D: TRBD1
size: NA

DNA: TGCAGTGCACTCGACAACGAGCAGTACTTC
CDR3: CSALDNEQYF
V: TRBV20-1
J: TRBJ2-7
D: NA
size: many

DNA: TGCAGTGCTAGAGGGTCCGGGACAGGGACCACTGAAGCTTTCTTT
CDR3: CSARGSGTGTTEAFF
V: TRBV20-1
J: TRBJ1-1
D: TRBD1
size: few

DNA: TGTGCCATCAGTGCCCCAGGGGGGGGCGATGGCTACACCTTC
CDR3: CAISAPGGGDGYTF
V: TRBV10-3
J: TRBJ1-2
D: TRBD1
size: NA

DNA: TGTGCCAGCAGCCCTCCTCAGGACAGACCCAGCACAGATACGCAGTATTTT
CDR3: CASSPPQDRPSTDTQYF
V: TRBV12-3/TRBV12-4
J: TRBJ2-3
D: NA
size: few

DNA: TGCAGTGCTTTCGGGACAGGGTCCACTGGCTACACCTTC
CDR3: CSAFGTGSTGYTF
V: TRBV20-1
J: TRBJ1-2
D: TRBD1
size: many

DNA: TGTGCCATCGGAGGACTAGCGGGGTGGGGGGACCAGTACTTC
CDR3: CAIGGLAGWGDQYF
V: TRBV10-3
J: TRBJ2-5
D: TRBD2
size: NA

DNA: TGTGCCGGCGGATTTCCTGGGGCCGAAGAGACCCAGTACTTC
CDR3: CAGGFPGAEETQYF
V: TRBV6-6
J: TRBJ2-5
D: NA
size: NA

DNA: TGCGCCAGCAGCCAAGTAGCCCTCAGGGAAGATGACTATGGCTACACCTTC
CDR3: CASSQVALREDDYGYTF
V: TRBV4-3
J: TRBJ1-2
D: NA
size: many

DNA: TGTGCCAGCAGCTTAGCACCACCCTACAATGAGCAGTTCTTC
CDR3: CASSLAPPYNEQFF
V: TRBV13
J: TRBJ2-1
D: NA
size: few

DNA: TGTGCCAGCAGCTCAGGGGAAGGTTCCTACAATGAGCAGTTCTTC
CDR3: CASSSGEGSYNEQFF
V: TRBV7-2
J: TRBJ2-1
D: NA
size: few

DNA: TGTGCCAGCTCACCACCGAGCGGATCTTCCTACGAGCAGTACTTC
CDR3: CASSPPSGSSYEQYF
V: TRBV18
J: TRBJ2-7
D: NA
size: NA

DNA: TGTGCCAGCAGTTTATACGGTTTGCGGGCCCAAGAGACCCAGTACTTC
CDR3: CASSLYGLRAQETQYF
V: TRBV12-3/TRBV12-4
J: TRBJ2-5
D: NA
size: few

DNA: TGCAGTGTTAGCGGTAGCGGACTGAACACCGGGGAGCTGTTTTTT
CDR3: CSVSGSGLNTGELFF
V: TRBV20-1
J: TRBJ2-2
D: NA
size: NA

DNA: TGCAGTGCTAGTCGGGGTATCACCGGGGAGCTGTTTTTT
CDR3: CSASRGITGELFF
V: TRBV20-1
J: TRBJ2-2
D: NA
size: NA

DNA: TGCAGCGTTGAACGGCAGGAGGGGGATGAGCAGTACTTC
CDR3: CSVERQEGDEQYF
V: TRBV29-1
J: TRBJ2-5
D: NA
size: few

DNA: TGTGCCAGCAGTTTTATGGGGCCCCGATACAGGGGAAGTGGCCAAGAGACCCAGTACTTC
CDR3: CASSFMGPRYRGSGQETQYF
V: TRBV28
J: TRBJ2-5
D: TRBD1
size: NA

DNA: TGCAGCGTTGAATGGCAGGGAAGAGACGCAATCAACTATGGCTACACCTTC
CDR3: CSVEWQGRDAINYGYTF
V: TRBV29-1
J: TRBJ1-2
D: NA
size: few

DNA: TGTGCCAGCAGTTTTGATTCCCGAGGGACGCTCCACTTT
CDR3: CASSFDSRGTLHF
V: TRBV27
J: TRBJ1-6
D: NA
size: NA

DNA: TGTGCCATCAGTGAATACAAGAAATCGAACACTGAAGCTTTCTTT
CDR3: CAISEYKKSNTEAFF
V: TRBV10-3
J: TRBJ1-1
D: NA
size: once

DNA: TGTGCCAGCTCAAGGGAGGAAGAGACCCAGTACTTC
CDR3: CASSREEETQYF
V: TRBV18
J: TRBJ2-5
D: NA
size: NA

DNA: TGTGCCAGCATTAGACAGGGCAGTCAGCCCCAGCATTTT
CDR3: CASIRQGSQPQHF
V: TRBV6-6
J: TRBJ1-5
D: TRBD1
size: many

DNA: TGCGGCGTTGAAGAAGGGGCCCGCGAGCTCTCCAGAGCTTTCTTT
CDR3: CGVEEGARELSRAFF
V: TRBV29-1
J: TRBJ1-1
D: NA
size: NA

DNA: TGCGCCAGCAGCCCTGCCTTTCCGGACGGCTACACCTTC
CDR3: CASSPAFPDGYTF
V: TRBV4-1
J: TRBJ1-2
D: NA
size: many

DNA: TGTGCCAGCTGGGAGAGGGTAAGGGACTATGGCTACACCTTC
CDR3: CASWERVRDYGYTF
V: TRBV6-1
J: TRBJ1-2
D: NA
size: NA

DNA: TGCAGCGTCGTGCCTTTACAGGATCTGGGCCCTAACTATGGCTACACCTTC
CDR3: CSVVPLQDLGPNYGYTF
V: TRBV29-1
J: TRBJ1-2
D: NA
size: few

DNA: TGTGCCAGCCGCCCCCGACAGGGCGGCTATGGCTACACCTTC
CDR3: CASRPRQGGYGYTF
V: TRBV11-3
J: TRBJ1-2
D: TRBD1
size: few

DNA: TGTGCCAGCAGTTATGACGGTGGGGGACCTCTGAACACTGAAGCTTTCTTT
CDR3: CASSYDGGGPLNTEAFF
V: TRBV6-2/TRBV6-3
J: TRBJ1-1
D: NA
size: few

DNA: TGCGCCAGCAGCCAAGAGGGACAGGGAATCTACGAGCAGTACTTC
CDR3: CASSQEGQGIYEQYF
V: TRBV4-3
J: TRBJ2-7
D: TRBD1
size: few

DNA: TGTGCCAGCAGCCAAGATGCGGCAGGGTCCCCAGATACGCAGTATTTT
CDR3: CASSQDAAGSPDTQYF
V: TRBV4-2
J: TRBJ2-3
D: NA
size: NA

DNA: TGCAGTGCTAGACCCGGGACAGGTAATCAGCCCCAGCATTTT
CDR3: CSARPGTGNQPQHF
V: TRBV20-1
J: TRBJ1-5
D: TRBD1
size: few

DNA: TGCAGTGCCGCTTGGGACTCTTCAAGCACAGATACGCAGTATTTT
CDR3: CSAAWDSSSTDTQYF
V: TRBV20-1
J: TRBJ2-3
D: NA
size: NA

DNA: TGCAGCGTTGAACGAGGACCCTACGAGCAGTACTTC
CDR3: CSVERGPYEQYF
V: TRBV29-1
J: TRBJ2-7
D: NA
size: NA

DNA: TGTGCCAGCAGCTTAGTTGGAGGGGGCAGGGCCTACGAGCAGTACTTC
CDR3: CASSLVGGGRAYEQYF
V: TRBV11-2
J: TRBJ2-7
D: NA
size: NA

DNA: TGTGCCAGCAGCCCGGTTAGAATCGAGCAGTACTTC
CDR3: CASSPVRIEQYF
V: TRBV7-9
J: TRBJ2-7
D: NA
size: NA

DNA: TGCAGTGCTAGAAGGGGGAGCACCGGGGAGCTGTTTTTT
CDR3: CSARRGSTGELFF
V: TRBV20-1
J: TRBJ2-2
D: NA
size: NA

DNA: TGTGCCAGCAGGCAAGTCTCTGAGCAGTACTTC
CDR3: CASRQVSEQYF
V: TRBV28
J: TRBJ2-7
D: NA
size: NA

DNA: TGCAGCGTTGGAAAGGGGGGCGGCTACAATGAGCAGTTCTTC
CDR3: CSVGKGGGYNEQFF
V: TRBV29-1
J: TRBJ2-1
D: NA
size: NA

DNA: TGCGCCAGCAGCTTGGATTTCAACCCAGATACGCAGTATTTT
CDR3: CASSLDFNPDTQYF
V: TRBV5-1
J: TRBJ2-3
D: NA
size: many

DNA: TGTGCCAGCAGCCCCCCAGGCAGACCCACCGGGGAGCTGTTTTTT
CDR3: CASSPPGRPTGELFF
V: TRBV7-9
J: TRBJ2-2
D: NA
size: NA

DNA: TGTGCCAGCACCCGGACAGGGGGTCGATTGAACACTGAAGCTTTCTTT
CDR3: CASTRTGGRLNTEAFF
V: TRBV6-6
J: TRBJ1-1
D: TRBD1
size: few

DNA: TGTGCCAGCAGTCCTCCCCACACCAACAATGAGCAGTTCTTC
CDR3: CASSPPHTNNEQFF
V: TRBV2
J: TRBJ2-1
D: NA
size: NA

DNA: TGCGCCAGCAGCTTGGCCCAGGGCTACAATGAGCAGTTCTTC
CDR3: CASSLAQGYNEQFF
V: TRBV5-1
J: TRBJ2-1
D: NA
size: NA

DNA: TGTGCCAGCTCATCCCGGGACAGGGGTTACGAGCAGTTCTTC
CDR3: CASSSRDRGYEQFF
V: TRBV18
J: TRBJ2-1
D: TRBD1
size: NA

DNA: TGTGCCAGCAGTTTCGCACACGGGGGCAATCAGCCCCAGCATTTT
CDR3: CASSFAHGGNQPQHF
V: TRBV12-3/TRBV12-4
J: TRBJ1-5
D: NA
size: few

DNA: TGTGCCAGCAGCCTTTTGGGACCTATAATGAAAAAACTGTTTTTT
CDR3: CASSLLGPIMKKLFF
V: TRBV4-2
J: TRBJ1-4
D: NA
size: NA

DNA: TGCAGTGCTCCTGTAGCCAAAAACATTCAGTACTTC
CDR3: CSAPVAKNIQYF
V: TRBV20-1
J: TRBJ2-4
D: NA
size: few

DNA: TGTGCCAGCAGTTACGGGTTTTTCGGCACAGATACGCAGTATTTT
CDR3: CASSYGFFGTDTQYF
V: TRBV6-6
J: TRBJ2-3
D: NA
size: few

DNA: TGTGCCAGCAGCCGAGCCCCTAATTCACCCCTCCACTTT
CDR3: CASSRAPNSPLHF
V: TRBV14
J: TRBJ1-6
D: NA
size: NA

DNA: TGTGCCAGCACCCCAGTTCGGGGGGACAGTGAAAAACTGTTTTTT
CDR3: CASTPVRGDSEKLFF
V: TRBV4-2
J: TRBJ1-4
D: TRBD1
size: NA

DNA: TGTGCCAGCAGCTTAGCGGGACACAACTACGAGCAGTACTTC
CDR3: CASSLAGHNYEQYF
V: TRBV7-2
J: TRBJ2-7
D: NA
size: NA

DNA: TGTGCCAGCAGCCAGGCGACAGGGTGGGGTTTCGGCTACACCTTC
CDR3: CASSQATGWGFGYTF
V: TRBV14
J: TRBJ1-2
D: TRBD1
size: NA